The 32 T cell receptor beta chains below were found in one sample sequenced in a study of blood T cell repertoires in COVID-19. Produced via immunoSEQ multiplex PCR; TCRdb's table is partial and in-frame only. The sample carries about 380,000 clones, about 85% recorded once. The sequencing sample was made of peripheral blood. These receptors came from a woman aged 18-29 years with acute or convalescent COVID-19.

The chain recombines TRBV28 with TRBJ1-4; D unclear. V gave up 2 bases and J gave up 8 bases, with 12 bases separating them. CDR3 length: 14 residues. Germline V gene lookup returns CDR1 MDHEN and CDR2 SYDVKM. The CDR3 loop reads CASSLNYRGEKLFF. CDR3 coding DNA: TGTGCCAGCAGTTTAAACTATCGCGGCGAAAAACTGTTTTTT. The full variable domain, in which reference TRBV28 and TRBJ1-4 provide the parts outside the CDR3, is DVKVTQSSRYLVKRTGEKVFLECVQDMDHENMFWYRQDPGLGLRLIYFSYDVKMKEKGDIPEGYSVSREKKERFSLILESASTNQTSMYLCASSLNYRGEKLFFGSGTQLSVL.

Only a few counts were recorded for this clone. The chain couples TRBV28 to TRBJ1-4, with unresolved D. CDR1 and CDR2 from the germline V gene are MDHEN and SYDVKM. CDR3 size: 15 residues. V was cut by 3 bases and J by 6 bases, with 14 bases left in between. DNA for the CDR3: TGTGCCAGCAGTTTGAGTGAGGGCTTAGATGAAAAACTGTTTTTT. Its translation: CASSLSEGLDEKLFF.

This clone was found a few times. Other DNA sequences of this sample code for an identical CDR3. The chain carries TRBV4-1 and TRBJ1-5; 11 bases align to TRBD1. CDR3 size: 15 residues. V lost 0 bases and J lost 7; bases outside the gene matches: 2. Germline V gene data show CDR1 as MGHRA and CDR2 as YSYEKL. DNA of the CDR3: TGCGCCAGCAGCCAAGATGGGACAGGGGGGCAGCCCCAGCATTTT. Its protein product is CASSQDGTGGQPQHF.

The V and J genes are TRBV9 and TRBJ1-2; 9 bases line up with TRBD1. The CDR3 has 14 residues. Germline values: CDR1 SGDLS, CDR2 YYNGEE. V dropped 7 bases and J dropped 5; count of bases not matched to a gene: 9. The CDR3 loop reads CASSPGDRDYGYTF. DNA for the CDR3: TGTGCCAGCTCCCCGGGGGACAGGGATTATGGCTACACCTTC.

The J gene is TRBJ1-3, the V gene TRBV5-1; D is possibly TRBD1 (5 bases). Germline V lookup: CDR1 SGHRS, CDR2 YFSETQ. V lost 2 bases and J lost 4, with 10 bases in between. This CDR3 is built from 14 residues. This CDR3 is CASSLQESGNTIYF. The CDR3 DNA is TGCGCCAGCAGCTTACAGGAGAGCGGAAACACCATATATTTT.

This clone showed up just a few times. The chain is built from TRBV6-5 and TRBJ1-1; D perhaps matches TRBD1 (6 bases). From germline, CDR1 is MNHEY and CDR2 SVGAGI. The ends were cut back, 0 bases at V and 3 bases at J, with 11 bases in the middle. The CDR3 covers 15 residues. The CDR3 DNA follows: TGTGCCAGCAGTTACTCGAGGGGGGGGGACACTGAAGCTTTCTTT. It translates to CASSYSRGGDTEAFF.

V is TRBV24-1 and J is TRBJ2-1; 8 bases match TRBD1. The length of the CDR3 is 17 residues. V lost 3 bases and J lost 5; bases outside the gene matches: 11. Germline CDR1 KGHDR, CDR2 SFDVKD. CDR3 sequence (DNA): TGTGCCACCAGTGATCCTAGCGATGGGACAGGAGACAATGAGCAGTTCTTC. This translates into CATSDPSDGTGDNEQFF.

This clone was observed once. V usage is TRBV7-3 and J usage is TRBJ2-1; no clear D gene. The germline CDR1 and CDR2 sequences are SGHTA and FQGTGA. V was shortened by 3 bases and J by 7 bases, with 7 bases between the two germline ends. This CDR3 comprises 12 residues. The CDR3 here is CASSFESNEQFF. The CDR3, as DNA: TGTGCCAGCAGCTTCGAGTCAAATGAGCAGTTCTTC.

The chain is built from TRBV27 and TRBJ1-1, with no clear D. The V end lost 2 bases, the J end lost 4 bases, and 11 bases lay between the germline ends. The CDR3 sequence is 14 residues long. Looked up from germline, CDR1 is MNHEY and CDR2 is SMNVEV (reference sequence). CDR3 sequence (DNA): TGTGCCAGCAGTTTACCATTCCCGGGCACTGAAGCTTTCTTT. It codes for CASSLPFPGTEAFF.

The CDR3 DNA reads as TGTGCCAGCAGTTTGGATGGACAGGGGGATCAGCCCCAGCATTTT. This translates into CASSLDGQGDQPQHF. V gene TRBV28 combines with J gene TRBJ1-5; 10 positions agree with TRBD1. Germline V gene lookup returns CDR1 MDHEN and CDR2 SYDVKM. This CDR3 comprises 15 residues. The junction had 4 bases not matched to a gene; V was cut back by 3 bases and J by 5 bases.

The rearrangement links TRBV12-3 or TRBV12-4 to TRBJ2-4; D remains unclear. CDR3 size: 13 residues. V was shortened by 2 bases and J by 1 base, with 3 bases between the two germline ends. DNA of the CDR3: TGTGCCAGCAGTTTACAGGCCAAAAACATTCAGTACTTC. It is translated as CASSLQAKNIQYF.

Only one count was recorded for this clone. The chain employs TRBV15 and TRBJ1-4; no clear D. V lost 0 bases and J 8 bases, leaving 13 bases between the germline ends. CDR3 length equals 15 residues. CDR1 and CDR2 from the germline V gene are LNHNV and YYDKDF (reference sequence). As DNA, the CDR3 is TGTGCCACCAGCAGAGATCAACCCCATCAGGAAAAACTGTTTTTT. Amino acids: CATSRDQPHQEKLFF.

The chain couples TRBV4-1 to TRBJ1-4; tentative D call: TRBD1 (5 bases). Germline values: CDR1 MGHRA, CDR2 YSYEKL. This CDR3 is 16 amino acids long. The V gene lost 0 bases and the J gene lost 3 bases, with 11 bases spanning the gap. The CDR3 region is CASSQDWQGPNEKLFF. Here the CDR3 DNA reads TGCGCCAGCAGCCAAGATTGGCAGGGCCCTAATGAAAAACTGTTTTTT.

The rearrangement joins TRBV3-1 (or the pseudogene TRBV3-2) to TRBJ1-2; TRBD1 aligns across 9 bases. The CDR3 consists of 16 residues. Per germline, CDR1 LGHDT and CDR2 YNNKEL (reference sequence). V was pared by 4 bases and J by 4 bases, with 10 bases of the junction left unmatched. In DNA form, the CDR3 reads TGTGCCAGCAGCCGCCGTTTGACAGGGGGATCCTATGGCTACACCTTC. Protein sequence: CASSRRLTGGSYGYTF.

V and J are TRBV3-1 (or the pseudogene TRBV3-2) and TRBJ2-1; D gene unclear. Per the germline V gene, CDR1 is LGHDT and CDR2 is YNNKEL (reference sequence). This CDR3 contains 14 residues. Trimming shortened V by 4 bases and J by 7 bases, and 14 bases separated the two germline ends. As DNA, the CDR3 is TGTGCCAGCAGCCCCTCTCGTAGTTGGAATGAGCAGTTCTTC. It encodes CASSPSRSWNEQFF.

V gene TRBV7-9 combines with J gene TRBJ2-6; 10 bases align to TRBD1. CDR1 and CDR2 (germline): SEHNR, FQNEAQ (reference sequence). V shed 5 bases and J 3 bases; nucleotides not matched to a gene: 7. This CDR3 is built from 17 residues. CDR3 nucleotides: TGTGCCAGCAGCCCGACAGGGGGCTCCCTTGGGGCCAACGTCCTGACTTTC. Protein sequence: CASSPTGGSLGANVLTF.

The V gene is TRBV19, the J gene TRBJ2-3; 9 bases agree with TRBD2. This CDR3 has 15 residues. V was clipped by 5 bases and J by 4 bases; unmatched bases: 7. Germline CDR1 reads LNHDA; CDR2 reads SQIVND (reference sequence). The CDR3 DNA reads TGTGCCAGTAGTTTAGCGGGAGAGGCGGCAGATACGCAGTATTTT. The encoded protein is CASSLAGEAADTQYF.

The chain recombines TRBV19 with TRBJ2-7; 10 bases line up with TRBD1. The V gene's germline CDR1 is LNHDA and CDR2 SQIVND (reference sequence). Trimming took 2 bases from V and 9 from J; bases not matched to a gene: 7. The length of the CDR3 is 14 residues. As DNA, the CDR3 is TGTGCCAGTAGTATATCCGGGACAGGGGTCGGGCAGTACTTC. As protein: CASSISGTGVGQYF.

This sequence joins TRBV6-1 and TRBJ1-2; D gene uncertain. Germline V gene sequence: CDR1 MNHNS, CDR2 SASEGT. V was pared by 2 bases and J by 4 bases, with 8 bases between. The CDR3 has 13 amino acids. The CDR3 reads CASSESDFYGYTF. CDR3 bases: TGTGCCAGCAGTGAAAGTGACTTCTATGGCTACACCTTC.

The chain links TRBV6-1 to TRBJ2-5; D not certain. Germline V gene data show CDR1 as MNHNS and CDR2 as SASEGT. The CDR3 covers 15 residues. Trimming shortened V by 2 bases and J by 5 bases, and 15 bases separated the two germline ends. The CDR3 here is CASSELPQARETQYF. DNA of the CDR3: TGTGCCAGCAGTGAATTACCCCAGGCTCGCGAGACCCAGTACTTC.

The chain has TRBV6-6 and TRBJ2-1; 13 nucleotides agree with TRBD2. Trimming cost V 5 bases and J 4 bases; bases outside gene matches: 2. The CDR3 contains 15 residues. CDR1 MNHNY and CDR2 SVGAGI come from the germline V gene (reference sequence). The CDR3 DNA reads as TGTGCCAGCAGTCAACTAGCGGGAGGGTACAATGAGCAGTTCTTC. Protein: CASSQLAGGYNEQFF.

The table lists this clone with a few counts. This chain links TRBV5-1 with TRBJ1-1; 7 bases match TRBD1. Germline V gene sequence: CDR1 SGHRS, CDR2 YFSETQ. CDR3 length equals 16 residues. V lost 1 base, J lost 2 bases, and 8 bases stayed unmatched. The CDR3 DNA follows: TGCGCCAGCAGCTTGTCCGGGACAGTGACTAACACTGAAGCTTTCTTT. Translation: CASSLSGTVTNTEAFF.

The count of this clone is one. The chain joins TRBV24-1 to TRBJ1-2; D gene ambiguous. In germline, CDR1 is KGHDR, CDR2 SFDVKD. The V end was cut by 0 bases, the J end by 5 bases, with 15 bases between. The CDR3 consists of 16 residues. CDR3 sequence: CATSDLGQLAGYGYTF. The CDR3 nucleotides are TGTGCCACCAGTGATTTGGGGCAGCTCGCTGGGTATGGCTACACCTTC.

This clone was detected only a few times. V usage is TRBV12-3 or TRBV12-4 and J usage is TRBJ2-5; a weak D match, TRBD2 (6 bases). The V and J ends lost 4 bases and 2 bases respectively, with 8 bases between them. This CDR3 spans 13 amino acids. In nucleotides, the CDR3 is TGTGCCAGCAGTTATCGGGAGCAAGAGACCCAGTACTTC. This sequence encodes CASSYREQETQYF.

CDR3 nucleotide sequence: TGTGCCAGCAGCCCAGGTCGGAACACTGAAGCTTTCTTT. As protein: CASSPGRNTEAFF. The gene calls are TRBV6-1 and TRBJ1-1, with D uncertain. The CDR3 extends over 13 amino acids. The germline CDR1 and CDR2 sequences are MNHNS and SASEGT. V shed 6 bases and J shed 1 base, with 9 bases lying between them.

V is TRBV4-2 and J is TRBJ2-1, with 16 bases identical to TRBD2. The V gene end was trimmed by 0 bases and the J gene end by 8 bases; junction bases not matched to a gene: 4. The CDR3 is made up of 17 amino acids. Germline CDR1 reads LGHNA; CDR2 reads YNFKEQ. This CDR3 is CASSQDQGTSGGDEQFF. CDR3 in DNA: TGTGCCAGCAGCCAAGATCAAGGGACTAGCGGGGGGGATGAGCAGTTCTTC.

J is TRBJ2-5 and V is TRBV5-1, with a tentative D call TRBD1 (5 bases). The V gene lost 4 bases and the J gene lost 1 base, with 14 bases spanning the gap. This CDR3 is 15 amino acids long. The germline gives CDR1 SGHRS, CDR2 YFSETQ. The CDR3 DNA is TGCGCCAGCAGCCCCGGGCAGGGCCCCCAAGAGACCCAGTACTTC. Protein: CASSPGQGPQETQYF.

This rearrangement joins TRBV6-1 to TRBJ1-1, with unresolved D. The V gene lost 0 bases and the J gene lost 0 bases, with 14 bases spanning the gap. Germline V gene data show CDR1 as MNHNS and CDR2 as SASEGT. The CDR3 extends over 17 amino acids. CDR3 amino acids: CASSEAFMGSMNTEAFF. The CDR3 coding sequence is TGTGCCAGCAGTGAAGCATTTATGGGGAGTATGAACACTGAAGCTTTCTTT.

J is TRBJ2-7 and V is TRBV12-3 or TRBV12-4; TRBD1 might be the D (5 bases). Between the trimmed V and J ends, which lost 1 base and 1 base, there was a span of 5 bases. This CDR3 is built from 13 residues. CDR3 residues: CASSLGQSYEQYF. CDR3 nucleotide sequence: TGTGCCAGCAGTTTAGGACAGTCCTACGAGCAGTACTTC.

This clone was observed a handful of times. The rearrangement links TRBV19 to TRBJ2-3, with 7 bases fitting TRBD1. V shed 6 bases, J shed 0 bases, and the junction held 9 bases outside the gene matches. Germline V gene sequence: CDR1 LNHDA, CDR2 SQIVND (reference sequence). The CDR3 loop spans 16 amino acids. Here the CDR3 reads CASRPTGIVSTDTQYF. CDR3 nucleotides: TGTGCCAGTAGACCGACAGGGATCGTAAGCACAGATACGCAGTATTTT.

V is TRBV12-3 or TRBV12-4 and J is TRBJ1-2; D remains unclear. The CDR3 totals 12 residues. V lost 3 bases to trimming and J lost 5 bases, with 7 bases between them. The DNA of the CDR3 is TGTGCCAGCAGTTTCACAGCTTATGGCTACACCTTC. Translation gives CASSFTAYGYTF.

The chain has TRBV12-3 or TRBV12-4 and TRBJ1-1; 9 nucleotides match TRBD1. The V segment lost 6 bases and the J segment 5 bases; nucleotides outside the gene matches: 4. The CDR3 consists of 13 residues. Here the CDR3 reads CASSSTGGTEAFF. The CDR3 DNA is TGTGCCAGCAGCTCGACAGGGGGGACTGAAGCTTTCTTT.